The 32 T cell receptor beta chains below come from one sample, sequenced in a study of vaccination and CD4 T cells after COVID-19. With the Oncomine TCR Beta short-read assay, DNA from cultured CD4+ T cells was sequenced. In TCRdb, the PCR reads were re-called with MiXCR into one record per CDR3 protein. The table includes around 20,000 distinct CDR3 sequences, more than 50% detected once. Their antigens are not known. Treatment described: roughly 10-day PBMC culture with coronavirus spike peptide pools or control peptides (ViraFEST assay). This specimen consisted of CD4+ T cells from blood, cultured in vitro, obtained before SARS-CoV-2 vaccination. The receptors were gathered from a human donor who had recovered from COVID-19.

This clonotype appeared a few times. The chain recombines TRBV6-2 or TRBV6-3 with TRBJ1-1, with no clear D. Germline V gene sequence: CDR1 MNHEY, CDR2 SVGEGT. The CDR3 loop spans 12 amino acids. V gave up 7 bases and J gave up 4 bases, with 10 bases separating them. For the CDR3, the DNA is TGTGCCAGCACCGAGGTTGGCACTGAAGCTTTCTTT. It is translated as CASTEVGTEAFF.

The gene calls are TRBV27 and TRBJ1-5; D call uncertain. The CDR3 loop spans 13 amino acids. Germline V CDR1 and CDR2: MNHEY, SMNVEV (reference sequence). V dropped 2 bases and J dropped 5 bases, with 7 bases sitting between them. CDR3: CASSLGRDQPQHF. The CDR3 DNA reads TGTGCCAGCAGTTTAGGACGGGATCAGCCCCAGCATTTT.

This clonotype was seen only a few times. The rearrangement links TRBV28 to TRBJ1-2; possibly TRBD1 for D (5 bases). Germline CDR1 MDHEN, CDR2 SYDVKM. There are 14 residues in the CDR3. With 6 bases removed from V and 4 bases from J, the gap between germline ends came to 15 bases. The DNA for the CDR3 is TGTGCCAGCAGACGACCTCAGGGACTCTATGGCTACACCTTC. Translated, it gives CASRRPQGLYGYTF.

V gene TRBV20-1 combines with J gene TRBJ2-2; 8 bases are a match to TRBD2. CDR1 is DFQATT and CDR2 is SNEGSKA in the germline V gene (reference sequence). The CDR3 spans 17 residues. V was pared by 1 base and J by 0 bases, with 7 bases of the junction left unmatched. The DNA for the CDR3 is TGCAGTGCTAGAGGGTCTAGCGGGTACGCGAACACCGGGGAGCTGTTTTTT. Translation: CSARGSSGYANTGELFF.

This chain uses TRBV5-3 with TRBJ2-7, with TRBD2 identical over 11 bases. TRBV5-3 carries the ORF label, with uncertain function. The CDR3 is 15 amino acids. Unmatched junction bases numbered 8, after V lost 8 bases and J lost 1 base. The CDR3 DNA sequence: TGTGCCAGCAGCCAGGGACTAGCGGAATCCTACGAGCAGTACTTC. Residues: CASSQGLAESYEQYF.

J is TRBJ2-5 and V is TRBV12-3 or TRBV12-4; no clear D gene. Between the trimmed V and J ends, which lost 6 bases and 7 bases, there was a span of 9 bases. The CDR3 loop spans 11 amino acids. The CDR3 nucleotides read TGTGCCAGCAGAGGTATGGGGACCCAGTACTTC. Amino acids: CASRGMGTQYF.

DNA for the CDR3: TGTGCCAGTAGTAACAAGCACAATAGCAATCAGCCCCAGCATTTT. Translated: CASSNKHNSNQPQHF. The rearrangement links TRBV19 to TRBJ1-5; no clear D gene. V gave up 4 bases and J gave up 0 bases, with 10 bases separating them. The CDR3 extends over 15 amino acids. Germline V lookup: CDR1 LNHDA, CDR2 SQIVND (reference sequence).

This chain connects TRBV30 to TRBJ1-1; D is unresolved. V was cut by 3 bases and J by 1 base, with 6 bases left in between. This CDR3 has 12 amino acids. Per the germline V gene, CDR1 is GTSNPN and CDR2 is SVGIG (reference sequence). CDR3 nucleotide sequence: TGTGCCTGGAGCCGGACGAACACTGAAGCTTTCTTT. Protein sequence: CAWSRTNTEAFF.

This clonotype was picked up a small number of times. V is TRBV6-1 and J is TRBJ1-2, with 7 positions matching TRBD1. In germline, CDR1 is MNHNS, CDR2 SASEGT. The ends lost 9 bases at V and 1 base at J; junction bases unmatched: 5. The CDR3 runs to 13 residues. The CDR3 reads CASWTGHNYGYTF. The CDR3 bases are TGTGCCAGTTGGACAGGACATAACTATGGCTACACCTTC.

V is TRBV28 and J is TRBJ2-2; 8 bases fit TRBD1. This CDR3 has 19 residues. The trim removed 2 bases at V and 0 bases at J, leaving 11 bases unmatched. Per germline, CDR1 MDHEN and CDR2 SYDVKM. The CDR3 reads CASSLLLLSGGTNTGELFF. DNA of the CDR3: TGTGCCAGCAGTTTACTCCTTTTGTCAGGGGGCACGAACACCGGGGAGCTGTTTTTT.

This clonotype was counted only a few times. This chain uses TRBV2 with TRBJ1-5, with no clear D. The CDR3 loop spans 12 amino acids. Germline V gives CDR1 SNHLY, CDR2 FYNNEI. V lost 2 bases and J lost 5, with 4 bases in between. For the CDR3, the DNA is TGTGCCAGCAGTGAAAACGATCAGCCCCAGCATTTT. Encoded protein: CASSENDQPQHF.

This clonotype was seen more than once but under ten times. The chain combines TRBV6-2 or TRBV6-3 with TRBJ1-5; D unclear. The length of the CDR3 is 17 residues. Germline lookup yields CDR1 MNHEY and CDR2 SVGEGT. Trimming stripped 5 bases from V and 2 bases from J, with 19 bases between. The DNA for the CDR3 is TGTGCCAGCAGTCCCCGAGCGGGGTATGCGGGCAATCAGCCCCAGCATTTT. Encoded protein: CASSPRAGYAGNQPQHF.

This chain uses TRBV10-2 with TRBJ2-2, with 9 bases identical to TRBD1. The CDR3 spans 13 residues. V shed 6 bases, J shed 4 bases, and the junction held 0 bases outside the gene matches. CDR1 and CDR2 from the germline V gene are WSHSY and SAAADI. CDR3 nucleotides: TGCGCCAGCAGGACAGGGGGCACCGGGGAGCTGTTTTTT. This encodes CASRTGGTGELFF.

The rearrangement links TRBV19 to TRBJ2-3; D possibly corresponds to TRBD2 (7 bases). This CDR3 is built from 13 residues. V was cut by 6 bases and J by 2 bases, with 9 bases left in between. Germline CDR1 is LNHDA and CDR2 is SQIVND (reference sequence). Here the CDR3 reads CASRAGATDTQYF. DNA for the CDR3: TGTGCCAGTAGGGCGGGGGCCACAGATACGCAGTATTTT.

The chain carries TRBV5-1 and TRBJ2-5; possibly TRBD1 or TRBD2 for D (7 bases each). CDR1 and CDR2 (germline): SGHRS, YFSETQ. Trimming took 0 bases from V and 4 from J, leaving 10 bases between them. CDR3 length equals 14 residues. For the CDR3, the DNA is TGCGCCAGCAGCTTGGCCAGGGGGGGAGAGACCCAGTACTTC. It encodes CASSLARGGETQYF. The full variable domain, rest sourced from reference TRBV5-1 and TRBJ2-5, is KAGVTQTPRYLIKTRGQQVTLSCSPISGHRSVSWYQQTPGQGLQFLFEYFSETQRNKGNFPGRFSGRQFSNSRSEMNVSTLELGDSALYLCASSLARGGETQYFGPGTRLLVL.

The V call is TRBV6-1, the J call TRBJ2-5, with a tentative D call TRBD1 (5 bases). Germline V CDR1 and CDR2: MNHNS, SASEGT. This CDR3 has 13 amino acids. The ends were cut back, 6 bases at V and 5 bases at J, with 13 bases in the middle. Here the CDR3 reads CASSLGVGETQYF. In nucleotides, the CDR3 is TGTGCCAGCAGCCTAGGGGTTGGGGAGACCCAGTACTTC.

CDR3 sequence (DNA): TGTGCCAGCAGTCTTACAGGACAGCCTAACTATGGCTACACCTTC. It is translated as CASSLTGQPNYGYTF. The chain links TRBV11-1 to TRBJ1-2; TRBD1 is a possible D gene (6 bases). This CDR3 has 15 residues. Trimming shortened V by 6 bases and J by 0 bases, and 14 bases separated the two germline ends. CDR1 and CDR2 (germline): SGHAT, FQDESV (reference sequence).

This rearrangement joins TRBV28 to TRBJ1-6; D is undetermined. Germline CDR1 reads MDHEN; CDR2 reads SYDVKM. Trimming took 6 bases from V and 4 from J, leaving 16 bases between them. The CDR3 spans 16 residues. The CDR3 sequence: CASSSGPNFYNSPLHF. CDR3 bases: TGTGCCAGCAGCTCCGGCCCTAACTTTTATAATTCACCCCTCCACTTT. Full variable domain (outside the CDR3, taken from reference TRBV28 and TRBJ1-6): DVKVTQSSRYLVKRTGEKVFLECVQDMDHENMFWYRQDPGLGLRLIYFSYDVKMKEKGDIPEGYSVSREKKERFSLILESASTNQTSMYLCASSSGPNFYNSPLHFGNGTRLTVT.

CDR3 coding DNA: TGTGCCAGCAGCCAAGATCCCGGACAGGGACATACCGAGCAGTACTTC. Encoded protein: CASSQDPGQGHTEQYF. The V gene is TRBV4-2, the J gene TRBJ2-7, with 8 bases matching TRBD1. Germline values: CDR1 LGHNA, CDR2 YNFKEQ. The CDR3 spans 16 residues. After removal of 0 bases from V and 6 bases from J, the junction contained 10 bases not matched to a gene.

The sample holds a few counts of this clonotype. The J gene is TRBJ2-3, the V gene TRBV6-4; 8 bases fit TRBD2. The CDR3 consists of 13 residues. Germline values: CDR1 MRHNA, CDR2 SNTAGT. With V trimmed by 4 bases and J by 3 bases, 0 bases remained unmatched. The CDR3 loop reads CASSASGTDTQYF. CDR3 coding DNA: TGTGCCAGCAGTGCTAGCGGGACAGATACGCAGTATTTT.

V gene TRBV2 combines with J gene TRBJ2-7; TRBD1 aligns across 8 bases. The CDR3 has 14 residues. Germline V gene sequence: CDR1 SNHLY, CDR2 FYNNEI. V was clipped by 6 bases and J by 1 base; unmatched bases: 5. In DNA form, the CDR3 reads TGTGCCAGCAGATGGACAGGGAAGTCCTACGAGCAGTACTTC. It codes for CASRWTGKSYEQYF.

This CDR3 is CASSLGAGGDGYTF. DNA of the CDR3: TGTGCCAGCAGTTTAGGGGCCGGGGGGGATGGCTACACCTTC. This chain uses TRBV28 with TRBJ1-2, with D perhaps matching TRBD1 (5 bases). The germline V and J ends were trimmed by 2 bases and 6 bases, with 13 bases remaining between them. Per germline, CDR1 MDHEN and CDR2 SYDVKM. This CDR3 comprises 14 residues.

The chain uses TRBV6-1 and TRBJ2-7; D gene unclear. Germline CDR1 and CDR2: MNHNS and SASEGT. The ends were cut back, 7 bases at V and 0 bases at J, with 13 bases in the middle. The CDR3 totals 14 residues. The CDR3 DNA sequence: TGTGCCAGCACCAGTATAGTGAGCTCCTACGAGCAGTACTTC. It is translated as CASTSIVSSYEQYF.

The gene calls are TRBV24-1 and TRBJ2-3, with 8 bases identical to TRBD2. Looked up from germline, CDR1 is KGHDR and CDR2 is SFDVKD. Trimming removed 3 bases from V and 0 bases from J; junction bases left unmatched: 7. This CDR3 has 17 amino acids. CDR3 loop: CATSDGTRGTSTDTQYF. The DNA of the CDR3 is TGTGCCACCAGTGATGGGACTAGAGGAACTAGCACAGATACGCAGTATTTT.

The CDR3: CSARDLTGGGNTGELFF. The CDR3 nucleotides read TGCAGTGCTAGAGATCTGACAGGGGGCGGGAACACCGGGGAGCTGTTTTTT. V gene TRBV20-1 combines with J gene TRBJ2-2; 10 bases match TRBD1. With V trimmed by 0 bases and J by 1 base, 5 bases remained unmatched. This CDR3 is built from 17 residues. In germline, CDR1 is DFQATT, CDR2 SNEGSKA (reference sequence).

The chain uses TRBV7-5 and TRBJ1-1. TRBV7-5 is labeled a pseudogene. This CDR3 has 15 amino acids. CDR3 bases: TGTATCTCTGAGGGGAGGAATCCCATGAACACTGAAGCTTTCTTT. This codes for CISEGRNPMNTEAFF.

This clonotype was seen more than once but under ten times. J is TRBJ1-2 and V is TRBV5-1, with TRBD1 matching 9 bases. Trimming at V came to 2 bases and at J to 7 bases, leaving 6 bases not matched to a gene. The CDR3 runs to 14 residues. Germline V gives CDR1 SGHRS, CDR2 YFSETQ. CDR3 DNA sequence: TGCGCCAGCAGCTTTTTGGGACAGGGCGGTGGCTACACCTTC. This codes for CASSFLGQGGGYTF.

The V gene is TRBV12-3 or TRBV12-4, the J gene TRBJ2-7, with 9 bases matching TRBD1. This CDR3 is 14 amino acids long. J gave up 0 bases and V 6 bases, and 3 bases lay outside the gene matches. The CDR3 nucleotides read TGTGCCAGCAGCCCGACAGGGGGCTCCTACGAGCAGTACTTC. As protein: CASSPTGGSYEQYF.

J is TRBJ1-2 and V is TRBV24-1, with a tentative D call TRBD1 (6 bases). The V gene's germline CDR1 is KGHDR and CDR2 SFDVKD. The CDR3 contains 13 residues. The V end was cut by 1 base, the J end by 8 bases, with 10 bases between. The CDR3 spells CATSDFKGGGYTF. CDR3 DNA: TGTGCCACCAGTGATTTTAAGGGGGGCGGCTACACCTTC.

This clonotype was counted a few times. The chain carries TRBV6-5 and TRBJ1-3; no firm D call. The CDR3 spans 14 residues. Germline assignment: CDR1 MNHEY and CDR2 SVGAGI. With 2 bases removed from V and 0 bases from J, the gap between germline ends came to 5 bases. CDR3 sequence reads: CASSYASSGNTIYF. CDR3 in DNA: TGTGCCAGCAGTTACGCGAGCTCTGGAAACACCATATATTTT.

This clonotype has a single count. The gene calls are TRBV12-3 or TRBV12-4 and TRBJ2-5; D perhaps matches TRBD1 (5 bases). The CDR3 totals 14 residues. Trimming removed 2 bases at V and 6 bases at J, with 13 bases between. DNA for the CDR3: TGTGCCAGCAGTTTAAGTCAGGGTGTGAAGACCCAGTACTTC. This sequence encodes CASSLSQGVKTQYF.

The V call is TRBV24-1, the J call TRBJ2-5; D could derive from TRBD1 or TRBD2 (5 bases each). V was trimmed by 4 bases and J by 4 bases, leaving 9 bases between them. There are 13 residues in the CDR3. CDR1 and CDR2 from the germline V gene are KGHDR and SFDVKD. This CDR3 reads CATSDVGRETQYF. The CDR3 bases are TGTGCCACCAGTGACGTGGGACGAGAGACCCAGTACTTC.